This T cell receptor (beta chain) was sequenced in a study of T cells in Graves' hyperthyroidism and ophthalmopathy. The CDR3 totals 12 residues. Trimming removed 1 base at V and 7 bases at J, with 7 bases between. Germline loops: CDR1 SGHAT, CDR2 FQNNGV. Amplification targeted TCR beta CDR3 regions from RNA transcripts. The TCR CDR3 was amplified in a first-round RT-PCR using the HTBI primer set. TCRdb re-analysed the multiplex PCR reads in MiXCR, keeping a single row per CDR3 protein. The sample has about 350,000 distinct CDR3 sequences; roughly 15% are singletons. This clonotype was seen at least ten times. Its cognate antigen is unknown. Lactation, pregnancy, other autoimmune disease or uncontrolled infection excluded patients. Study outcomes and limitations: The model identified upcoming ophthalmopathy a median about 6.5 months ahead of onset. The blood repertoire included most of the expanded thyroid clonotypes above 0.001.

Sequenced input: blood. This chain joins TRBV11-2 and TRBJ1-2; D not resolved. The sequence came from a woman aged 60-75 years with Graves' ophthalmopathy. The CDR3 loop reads CASSLAGSGYTF. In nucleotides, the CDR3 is TGTGCCAGCAGCTTAGCGGGTAGTGGCTACACCTTC.